The 2 T cell receptor beta chains in this list originate from one sample, sequenced in a study of human T cells and chemical hapten exposure. Described time point: pre-sensitization, week 0. The treatment: therapeutic diphenylcyclopropenone sensitization with weekly scalp DPC. TCRdb itself ran the RACE reads through MiXCR, one entry per CDR3 protein. The table lists 280,000 or so distinct CDR3 sequences, almost 8% of them singletons, with approximately 1.2% in the top ten. The sample here was whole blood, taken in connection with sensitization to the hapten diphenylcyclopropenone (DPC). The receptors stem from a man aged 18-30 years with alopecia areata. Some clones in this sample may be carry-over from other donors' samples.

V usage is TRBV18 and J usage is TRBJ1-1, with D perhaps TRBD1 (5 bases). V was pared by 3 bases and J by 5 bases, with 16 bases between. Germline V lookup: CDR1 KGHSH, CDR2 LQKENI. CDR3 size: 15 residues. CDR3: CASSPGARGSTEAFF. The CDR3 region has the DNA TGTGCCAGCTCACCCGGAGCTCGGGGGTCAACTGAAGCTTTCTTT.

This chain uses TRBV24-1 with TRBJ2-2, with D unresolved. Germline values: CDR1 KGHDR, CDR2 SFDVKD. The CDR3 is 12 residues long. Trimming took off 8 bases at V and 4 bases at J, with 7 bases between the two ends. Written as DNA, the CDR3 is TGTGCCACCAACAGAGGCACCGGGGAGCTGTTTTTT. Encoded protein: CATNRGTGELFF.